These 10 T cell receptor beta chains came from one sample sequenced in a study of cytomegalovirus exposure and HLA in healthy donors (dated by TCRdb to 2016 to 2017). Library prep was done by the immunoSEQ multiplex PCR assay. For the multiplex PCR, a mixture combining 60 forward primers for TCR Vbeta segments and 13 reverse primers for TCR Jbeta segments was used. The immuneACCESS repertoire file appears here via TCRdb, limited to in-frame rearrangements. These files lack a portion of the clones; in checked studies, under half of the deficit traces to unresolved V genes, and the cause of the others is not known. The sample contains around 110,000 clones, roughly three quarters of them found a single time. 1.6% of the sample is held by the ten biggest clonotypes. The sample taken for sequencing was PBMCs. These receptors were collected from a woman aged 18-29 years in good health and CMV-seronegative.

The V call is TRBV6-1, the J call TRBJ1-2, with a weak D call TRBD1 (5 bases). CDR3 length equals 13 residues. V lost 3 bases, J lost 5 bases, and 10 bases lay in between. Germline CDR1 is MNHNS and CDR2 is SASEGT. The CDR3 DNA reads TGTGCCAGCAGTGATGGGGGGGGTTATGGCTACACCTTC. It specifies CASSDGGGYGYTF.

The rearrangement uses TRBV7-9 and TRBJ2-5, with a possible D match to TRBD2 (6 bases). Per the germline V gene, CDR1 is SEHNR and CDR2 is FQNEAQ (reference sequence). V shed 3 bases and J shed 1 base, with 15 bases lying between them. The CDR3 loop spans 16 amino acids. The CDR3 DNA reads TGTGCCAGCAGCTTGGGAGGATCGGGGCTCCAAGAGACCCAGTACTTC. It encodes CASSLGGSGLQETQYF. Based on the CDR3 plus reference TRBV7-9 and TRBJ2-5, the full variable domain is DTGVSQNPRHKITKRGQNVTFRCDPISEHNRLYWYRQTLGQGPEFLTYFQNEAQLEKSRLLSDRFSAERPKGSFSTLEIQRTEQGDSAMYLCASSLGGSGLQETQYFGPGTRLLVL.

V usage is TRBV10-2 and J usage is TRBJ2-7; D possibly corresponds to TRBD2 (5 bases). The CDR3 length is 13 residues. Germline V gives CDR1 WSHSY, CDR2 SAAADI. Trimming left V 1 base short and J 7 bases short, with 11 bases between. Here the CDR3 DNA reads TGCGCCAGCAGTGAGTACGGCCGGAGGGAGCAGTACTTC. It encodes CASSEYGRREQYF.

J is TRBJ2-5 and V is TRBV30; D is perhaps TRBD1 (5 bases). The CDR3 has 13 amino acids. Trimming removed 0 bases at V and 3 bases at J, with 8 bases between. Germline CDR1 GTSNPN, CDR2 SVGIG (reference sequence). Here the CDR3 reads CAWSVRREETQYF. The CDR3 coding sequence is TGTGCCTGGAGTGTACGCAGGGAAGAGACCCAGTACTTC.

The chain employs TRBV6-1 and TRBJ2-1; D is possibly TRBD1 (6 bases). Germline CDR1 is MNHNS and CDR2 is SASEGT. This CDR3 spans 15 amino acids. Trimming shortened V by 6 bases and J by 5 bases, and 17 bases separated the two germline ends. CDR3 nucleotides: TGTGCCAGCAGCGCCAGGGGTAAGGGAAACAATGAGCAGTTCTTC. This translates into CASSARGKGNNEQFF.

This chain uses TRBV7-2 with TRBJ1-1; TRBD1 agrees at 8 bases. The CDR3 has 12 residues. With 5 bases clipped from V and 6 bases from J, the junction kept 2 bases outside the gene matches. CDR1 is SGHTA, CDR2 FQGNSA, per germline. CDR3 in DNA: TGTGCCAGCAGCAGGACAGGGTCTGAAGCTTTCTTT. Residues: CASSRTGSEAFF. Together with reference TRBV7-2 and TRBJ1-1, the CDR3 gives the full variable domain: GAGVSQSPSNKVTEKGKDVELRCDPISGHTALYWYRQSLGQGLEFLIYFQGNSAPDKSGLPSDRFSAERTGGSVSTLTIQRTQQEDSAVYLCASSRTGSEAFFGQGTRLTVV.

The chain recombines TRBV7-9 with TRBJ1-2; 9 bases align to TRBD1. Germline V gene sequence: CDR1 SEHNR, CDR2 FQNEAQ (reference sequence). The CDR3 contains 15 residues. V was clipped by 5 bases and J by 2 bases; unmatched bases: 6. The CDR3 nucleotides read TGTGCCAGCAGCCCCGTTGGACAGGGGAACTATGGCTACACCTTC. It codes for CASSPVGQGNYGYTF.

V gene TRBV7-6 combines with J gene TRBJ1-6; D is ambiguous. CDR1 and CDR2 from the germline V gene are SGHVS and FNYEAQ. V was trimmed by 3 bases and J by 6 bases, leaving 9 bases between them. The CDR3 has 14 residues. CDR3: CASSFGQVNSPLHF. CDR3 DNA: TGTGCCAGCAGCTTTGGTCAGGTTAATTCACCCCTCCACTTT.

The gene calls are TRBV30 and TRBJ2-5; 7 nucleotides match TRBD2. The CDR3 spans 11 residues. Germline CDR1 and CDR2: GTSNPN and SVGIG (reference sequence). V lost 5 bases and J lost 5; bases outside the gene matches: 2. CDR3 in DNA: TGTGCCTGGGGGGGAGGGGAGACCCAGTACTTC. Translation gives CAWGGGETQYF.

This clone appeared a few times. The CDR3 protein is CASSDRGQLGGTEAFF. CDR3 nucleotides: TGTGCCAGCAGCGACAGGGGGCAACTGGGGGGCACTGAAGCTTTCTTT. The rearrangement links TRBV6-6 to TRBJ1-1; TRBD1 matches 10 bases. Losses at the gene ends were 6 bases for V and 4 bases for J; bases not matched to a gene: 11. This CDR3 is built from 16 residues. Per germline, CDR1 MNHNY and CDR2 SVGAGI (reference sequence).